Described below is a single T cell receptor beta chain sequence and its context. Assay: immunoSEQ multiplex PCR; the TCRdb copy retains only in-frame clones and omits some. Of about 150,000 clones detected, just under 95% appear once; the ten largest clones hold 5.7%. This sample was included in a study of control samples from healthy donors and cancer patients. This CDR3 has 16 amino acids. Per the germline V gene, CDR1 is MRHNA and CDR2 is SNTAGT. V dropped 2 bases and J dropped 6; count of bases not matched to a gene: 11. This TCR came from a man aged 40-49 years in good health. This sequence joins TRBV6-4 and TRBJ1-2; 8 positions match TRBD1. The source material was blood. The CDR3 loop is CASSDKPRTGTHGYTF. CDR3 sequence (DNA): TGTGCCAGCAGTGACAAACCCAGGACAGGGACCCATGGCTACACCTTC.